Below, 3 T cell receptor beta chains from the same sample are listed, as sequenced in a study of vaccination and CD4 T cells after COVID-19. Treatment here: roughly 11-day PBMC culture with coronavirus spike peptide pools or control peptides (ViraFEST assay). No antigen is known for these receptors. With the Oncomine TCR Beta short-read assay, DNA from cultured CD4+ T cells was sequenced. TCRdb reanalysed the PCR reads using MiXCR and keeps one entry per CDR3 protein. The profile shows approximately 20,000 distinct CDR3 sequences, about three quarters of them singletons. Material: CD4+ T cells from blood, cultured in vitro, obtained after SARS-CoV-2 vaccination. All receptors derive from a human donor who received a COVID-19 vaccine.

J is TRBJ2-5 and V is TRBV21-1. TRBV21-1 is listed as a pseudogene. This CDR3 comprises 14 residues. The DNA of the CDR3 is TGTGCCAGCAGCAAAGAGACGGGTGAGGAGACCCAGTACTTC. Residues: CASSKETGEETQYF.

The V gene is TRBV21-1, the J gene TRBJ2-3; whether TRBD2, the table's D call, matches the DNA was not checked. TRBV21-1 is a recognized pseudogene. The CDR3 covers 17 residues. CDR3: CASSKVLAGFSTDTQYF. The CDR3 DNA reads TGTGCCAGCAGCAAAGTTCTAGCGGGGTTTAGCACAGATACGCAGTATTTT.

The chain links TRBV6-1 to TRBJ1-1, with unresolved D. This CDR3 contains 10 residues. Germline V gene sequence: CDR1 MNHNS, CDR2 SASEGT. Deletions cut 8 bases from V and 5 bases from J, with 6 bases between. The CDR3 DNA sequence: TGTGCCAGCCGGAGAACTGAAGCTTTCTTT. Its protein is CASRRTEAFF.